Below are 18 T cell receptor beta chains sequenced from a single sample in a study of cytomegalovirus exposure and HLA in healthy donors. Vbeta (60) and Jbeta (13) primers were used in the PCR. Some clones are missing from TCRdb's copy, which holds only in-frame ones; the method was immunoSEQ multiplex PCR. The data show 150,000 to 200,000 clones, with roughly 76% seen just once and over 1.1% held by the top ten. Sequencing input: PBMCs. Every receptor here comes from a man between 60 and 75 years old in good health and CMV-seronegative.

A few counts support this clone. The J gene is TRBJ2-1, the V gene TRBV27; 10 positions agree with TRBD2. Germline loops: CDR1 MNHEY, CDR2 SMNVEV (reference sequence). The CDR3 has 17 residues. The trim removed 1 base at V and 7 bases at J, leaving 10 bases unmatched. CDR3 DNA sequence: TGTGCCAGCAGTTTATTCCGGCTAGCGGGAGTAGAAAATGAGCAGTTCTTC. Translated, it gives CASSLFRLAGVENEQFF.

V is TRBV9 and J is TRBJ2-3, with 10 bases aligning to TRBD1. Germline V gene data show CDR1 as SGDLS and CDR2 as YYNGEE. The CDR3 covers 17 residues. The V and J ends lost 0 bases and 5 bases, in that order; junction bases with no gene match: 9. CDR3 in amino acids: CASSVVGMGQGLDTQYF. For the CDR3, the DNA is TGTGCCAGCAGCGTAGTAGGAATGGGACAGGGGTTAGATACGCAGTATTTT.

This clone came up a few times. This sequence joins TRBV7-2 and TRBJ2-7; maybe TRBD1 (5 bases). The CDR3 has 15 residues. Germline CDR1 is SGHTA and CDR2 is FQGNSA. V was pared by 5 bases and J by 3 bases, with 17 bases between. This chain's CDR3 is CASSPTGEGDYEQYF. CDR3 nucleotide sequence: TGTGCCAGCAGCCCAACGGGTGAAGGGGACTACGAGCAGTACTTC.

The V gene is TRBV30, the J gene TRBJ2-2; D may be TRBD2 (5 bases). The germline gives CDR1 GTSNPN, CDR2 SVGIG (reference sequence). This CDR3 is 15 amino acids long. Between the trimmed V and J ends, which lost 2 bases and 4 bases, there was a span of 14 bases. CDR3 nucleotide sequence: TGTGCCTGGAGTAAGATGAGGGCGCCCACCGGGGAGCTGTTTTTT. It specifies CAWSKMRAPTGELFF.

J is TRBJ1-5 and V is TRBV7-2; D remains ambiguous. Trimming left V 3 bases short and J 6 bases short, with 9 bases between. This CDR3 comprises 13 residues. Germline CDR1 is SGHTA and CDR2 is FQGNSA. This CDR3 reads CASSFQDFQPQHF. The CDR3 bases are TGTGCCAGCAGCTTCCAGGACTTTCAGCCCCAGCATTTT.

The V call is TRBV13, the J call TRBJ1-2, with D possibly being TRBD1 (5 bases). V gave up 6 bases and J gave up 9 bases, with 20 bases separating them. The length of the CDR3 is 14 residues. Germline V gene lookup returns CDR1 PRHDT and CDR2 FYEKMQ (reference sequence). The CDR3 nucleotides read TGTGCCAGCAGACATAAAGGGGCCCCCTTGAGCTACACCTTC. Translation: CASRHKGAPLSYTF.

The V gene is TRBV4-1, the J gene TRBJ1-1, with TRBD1 as a possible D gene (6 bases). Germline assignment: CDR1 MGHRA and CDR2 YSYEKL. V lost 4 bases and J 0 bases, leaving 12 bases between the germline ends. CDR3 length: 15 residues. Written as DNA, the CDR3 is TGCGCCAGCAGCCCCCAAGGACAGTTGAACACTGAAGCTTTCTTT. This encodes CASSPQGQLNTEAFF.

This clone was picked up a small number of times. The rearrangement links TRBV27 to TRBJ2-6, with D tentatively TRBD1 (6 bases). The CDR3 sequence is 15 residues long. Trimming cost V 4 bases and J 1 base, with 8 bases left between them. Germline V CDR1 and CDR2: MNHEY, SMNVEV (reference sequence). This chain's CDR3 is CASSSRGSGANVLTF. The CDR3 region has the DNA TGTGCCAGCAGTTCTAGGGGGTCTGGGGCCAACGTCCTGACTTTC.

The CDR3: CSVWDRDTEAFF. The DNA of the CDR3 is TGCAGCGTTTGGGACAGGGACACTGAAGCTTTCTTT. V usage is TRBV29-1 and J usage is TRBJ1-1; 9 bases fit TRBD1. CDR1 is SQVTM and CDR2 is ANQGSEA in the germline V gene. Trimming removed 5 bases from V and 3 bases from J; junction bases left unmatched: 1. The CDR3 runs 12 residues.

The chain employs TRBV7-9 and TRBJ2-1, with D uncertain. The CDR3 totals 19 residues. The V end lost 0 bases, the J end lost 5 bases, and 23 bases lay between the germline ends. Germline V gene data show CDR1 as SEHNR and CDR2 as FQNEAQ (reference sequence). The CDR3 DNA reads as TGTGCCAGCAGCTTAGCGCGCCAGCTACGGTTAACCGGAGACAATGAGCAGTTCTTC. Encoded protein: CASSLARQLRLTGDNEQFF.

V gene TRBV27 combines with J gene TRBJ1-2; the D gene is possibly TRBD1 (5 bases). This CDR3 comprises 15 residues. Trimming cost V 0 bases and J 4 bases, with 12 bases left between them. In germline, CDR1 is MNHEY, CDR2 SMNVEV (reference sequence). As DNA, the CDR3 is TGTGCCAGCAGTTTATCTGCCGGGGGGGGCTATGGCTACACCTTC. This encodes CASSLSAGGGYGYTF.

The chain employs TRBV5-6 and TRBJ1-6; maybe TRBD1 (5 bases). With 1 base removed from V and 3 bases from J, the gap between germline ends came to 17 bases. This CDR3 has 18 residues. Looked up from germline, CDR1 is SGHDT and CDR2 is YYEEEE. The CDR3 DNA follows: TGTGCCAGCAGCTTGATGTCCTTCCGGACAATCTATAATTCACCCCTCCACTTT. As protein: CASSLMSFRTIYNSPLHF.

The chain combines TRBV19 with TRBJ2-7, with 7 bases aligning to TRBD1. The ends lost 3 bases at V and 3 bases at J; junction bases unmatched: 8. The CDR3 sequence is 15 residues long. Germline V gene lookup returns CDR1 LNHDA and CDR2 SQIVND (reference sequence). The CDR3 DNA reads as TGTGCCAGTAGTATTAGGGAAGACAGGGTCTACGAGCAGTACTTC. Residues: CASSIREDRVYEQYF.

The chain carries TRBV4-2 and TRBJ2-3; 8 nucleotides align to TRBD1. CDR3 length: 17 residues. The V gene end was trimmed by 4 bases and the J gene end by 0 bases; junction bases not matched to a gene: 9. Per germline, CDR1 LGHNA and CDR2 YNFKEQ. The CDR3: CASSLHSGQGSTDTQYF. The CDR3 DNA reads as TGTGCCAGCAGCCTACATTCCGGACAGGGTAGCACAGATACGCAGTATTTT.

This rearrangement joins TRBV21-1 to TRBJ2-1; TRBD2, the D gene given by the table, was not confirmed from the DNA. TRBV21-1 is a pseudogene segment. CDR3 length equals 14 residues. CDR3 in DNA: TGTGCCAGCAGCAAGGGACTAGCGGGGTATGAGCAGTTCTTC. Protein sequence: CASSKGLAGYEQFF.

This rearrangement joins TRBV11-3 to TRBJ1-6; D is ambiguous. The germline gives CDR1 SGHNT, CDR2 YENEEA. Trimming took 5 bases from V and 0 from J, leaving 23 bases between them. CDR3 length: 20 amino acids. The CDR3 loop is CASSPRWRPLPSSYNSPLHF. The CDR3 coding sequence is TGTGCCAGCAGCCCACGGTGGCGGCCCCTGCCGAGCTCCTATAATTCACCCCTCCACTTT.

This clone was seen more than once but under ten times. The rearrangement uses TRBV11-2 and TRBJ2-1; 10 bases align to TRBD2. Germline CDR1 is SGHAT and CDR2 is FQNNGV. V was pared by 4 bases and J by 9 bases, with 12 bases of the junction left unmatched. This CDR3 is built from 16 residues. The CDR3 sequence is CASSSLLSGRKSEQFF. DNA for the CDR3: TGTGCCAGCAGCTCTCTACTTAGCGGGAGGAAAAGTGAGCAGTTCTTC.

This chain links TRBV5-1 with TRBJ2-2; D remains ambiguous. Trimming took off 4 bases at V and 3 bases at J, with 16 bases between the two ends. This CDR3 is built from 16 residues. The V gene's germline CDR1 is SGHRS and CDR2 YFSETQ. The CDR3 nucleotides read TGCGCCAGCAGCCCAAACTCTCCTAGAGACACCGGGGAGCTGTTTTTT. Its translation: CASSPNSPRDTGELFF.